Listed below are T cell receptor beta chains from one sample, sequenced in a study of human T cells and chemical hapten exposure. TCRdb independently ran MiXCR on the RACE reads; one entry per CDR3 protein. In the table there are about 270,000 distinct CDR3 sequences, approximately 8% of which are singletons. Material: whole blood, obtained in connection with sensitization to the hapten diphenylcyclopropenone (DPC). The receptors here all came from a man aged 18-30 years with alopecia areata. Some clones in this sample may be carry-over from other donors' samples. Each CDR3 is given with its conserved first and last residue. Fields, in order: D gene, clone size, V gene, J gene, CDR3 protein, CDR3 DNA. A D gene is named only where the DNA matches it firmly. A row's size may be missing; if present it is once, few, many or a size class.

TRBD1	NA	TRBV7-3	TRBJ1-1	CASSATGGLTEAFF	TGTGCCAGCAGCGCGACAGGGGGGCTCACTGAAGCTTTCTTT
TRBD1	NA	TRBV11-2	TRBJ2-1	CASSYIGQGGDEQFF	TGTGCCAGCAGTTACATCGGACAGGGCGGCGATGAGCAGTTCTTC
NA	NA	TRBV11-2	TRBJ1-4	CASSLGPRLFF	TGTGCCAGCAGCTTAGGGCCCAGACTGTTTTTT
TRBD2	many	TRBV6-2/TRBV6-3	TRBJ2-3	CASSYSPPAGGSDTQYF	TGTGCCAGCAGTTACTCCCCCCCGGCGGGGGGTTCAGATACGCAGTATTTT
NA	many	TRBV12-3/TRBV12-4	TRBJ2-5	CASSLTRGETQYF	TGTGCCAGCAGTTTGACTCGAGGGGAGACCCAGTACTTC
TRBD1	NA	TRBV5-5	TRBJ2-3	CASSLQNRGSDTQYF	TGTGCCAGCAGCTTGCAAAACAGGGGGTCAGATACGCAGTATTTT
NA	few	TRBV5-1	TRBJ1-2	CASSLESGGYTF	TGCGCCAGCAGCTTGGAGTCGGGAGGCTACACCTTC
TRBD1	many	TRBV10-3	TRBJ1-1	CAISAGQGGPEAFF	TGTGCCATCAGTGCGGGACAGGGGGGTCCTGAAGCTTTCTTT
TRBD1	few	TRBV12-3/TRBV12-4	TRBJ2-5	CASSRTGGETQYF	TGTGCCAGCAGTCGGACAGGGGGAGAGACCCAGTACTTC
TRBD1	NA	TRBV7-9	TRBJ1-1	CASSLRERDRVITEAFF	TGTGCCAGCAGCTTAAGGGAACGGGACAGGGTGATCACTGAAGCTTTCTTT
NA	NA	TRBV7-9	TRBJ1-1	CASSQGLGENTEAFF	TGTGCCAGCAGCCAAGGTCTTGGGGAGAACACTGAAGCTTTCTTT
NA	few	TRBV27	TRBJ1-6	CASSLWTRPYNSPLHF	TGTGCCAGCAGTTTGTGGACGAGGCCCTATAATTCACCCCTCCACTTT
NA	many	TRBV7-6	TRBJ2-1	CASSLGLTLYNEQFF	TGTGCCAGCAGCTTAGGACTTACCCTCTACAATGAGCAGTTCTTC
TRBD1	few	TRBV12-3/TRBV12-4	TRBJ1-2	CASSFRTGFLGYTF	TGTGCCAGCAGTTTCCGGACAGGGTTTCTTGGCTACACCTTC
NA	few	TRBV5-6	TRBJ1-1	CASSHKITGKQNTEAFF	TGTGCCAGCAGCCATAAAATTACAGGAAAACAAAACACTGAAGCTTTCTTT
NA	few	TRBV7-2	TRBJ1-2	CASSLNPGHANYGYTF	TGTGCCAGCAGTCTCAATCCGGGACACGCTAACTATGGCTACACCTTC
NA	few	TRBV29-1	TRBJ2-3	CSVLIWSVTDTQYF	TGCAGCGTTCTAATTTGGTCGGTAACAGATACGCAGTATTTT
NA	few	TRBV11-2	TRBJ2-3	CASSLNAEGADTQYF	TGTGCCAGCAGCTTAAATGCGGAGGGGGCAGATACGCAGTATTTT
NA	NA	TRBV4-1	TRBJ1-5	CASSQALRQASNQPQHF	TGCGCCAGCAGCCAAGCCCTCCGACAGGCTAGCAATCAGCCCCAGCATTTT
NA	NA	TRBV3-1	TRBJ2-7	CASSHSEEQYF	TGTGCCAGCAGCCATTCGGAAGAGCAGTACTTC
NA	NA	TRBV27	TRBJ2-7	CASGRVGYEQYF	TGTGCCAGCGGAAGGGTGGGCTACGAGCAGTACTTC
NA	many	TRBV25-1	TRBJ2-7	CASRDGTYEQYF	TGTGCCAGCAGGGACGGTACCTACGAGCAGTACTTC
NA	NA	TRBV7-2	TRBJ1-1	CASSLTRVGDAFF	TGTGCCAGCAGCTTAACGCGCGTGGGGGACGCTTTCTTT
TRBD1	NA	TRBV29-1	TRBJ1-1	CSVRIQTGTNTEAFF	TGCAGCGTTAGAATACAGACAGGGACAAACACTGAAGCTTTCTTT
TRBD1	few	TRBV6-2/TRBV6-3	TRBJ1-5	CASKGQEFLQPQHF	TGTGCCAGCAAGGGACAGGAATTTCTTCAGCCCCAGCATTTT
TRBD1	many	TRBV5-1	TRBJ1-5	CASSLGSGTGINQPQHF	TGCGCCAGCAGCTTGGGCTCCGGGACAGGGATCAATCAGCCCCAGCATTTT
NA	many	TRBV29-1	TRBJ2-5	CSGRRGSQETQYF	TGCAGCGGGCGTCGGGGCAGCCAAGAGACCCAGTACTTC
NA	few	TRBV10-1	TRBJ1-2	CASRGLGMDYGYTF	TGCGCCAGCAGGGGTCTGGGGATGGACTATGGCTACACCTTC
NA	few	TRBV12-3/TRBV12-4	TRBJ1-2	CASSLRGRGEGYTF	TGTGCCAGCAGTCTAAGGGGGAGAGGGGAAGGCTACACCTTC
NA	NA	TRBV4-3	TRBJ1-3	CASSQDASGNTIYF	TGCGCCAGCAGCCAAGATGCGTCTGGAAACACCATATATTTT
NA	once	TRBV7-6	TRBJ1-5	CASSLDLRGGNQPQHF	TGTGCCAGCAGCTTAGATCTTCGGGGAGGCAATCAGCCCCAGCATTTT
NA	NA	TRBV7-3	TRBJ2-1	CASSLGAAYNEQFF	TGTGCCAGCAGCTTAGGGGCAGCCTACAATGAGCAGTTCTTC
NA	NA	TRBV18	TRBJ1-1	CASSLGGWENTEAFF	TGTGCCAGCTCCCTTGGGGGATGGGAGAACACTGAAGCTTTCTTT
TRBD2	NA	TRBV12-3/TRBV12-4	TRBJ2-5	CASSFREAKETQYF	TGTGCCAGCAGTTTCCGGGAGGCCAAAGAGACCCAGTACTTC
NA	many	TRBV6-5	TRBJ2-2	CASAGSSGELFF	TGTGCCAGCGCCGGTAGCTCCGGGGAGCTGTTTTTT
NA	few	TRBV6-4	TRBJ2-3	CASGPGVADTQYF	TGTGCCAGTGGGCCGGGAGTAGCAGATACGCAGTATTTT
TRBD1	NA	TRBV10-1	TRBJ2-1	CASSADDRVSYNEQFF	TGCGCCAGCAGTGCTGATGACAGGGTCTCCTACAATGAGCAGTTCTTC
TRBD1	NA	TRBV12-3/TRBV12-4	TRBJ1-2	CASNPTGVYGYTF	TGTGCCAGCAACCCTACAGGGGTCTATGGCTACACCTTC
TRBD1	few	TRBV7-2	TRBJ1-1	CASSVTGQGSAFF	TGTGCCAGCAGCGTAACGGGACAGGGCTCAGCTTTCTTT